Following are 32 T cell receptor beta chains from one sample sequenced in a study of cytomegalovirus exposure and HLA in healthy donors. Researchers ran the PCR with 60 Vbeta and 13 Jbeta primers. Some clones are missing from TCRdb's copy, which holds only in-frame ones; the method was immunoSEQ multiplex PCR. Of about 93,000 clones listed, around 78% are singletons. The sequenced sample consisted of PBMCs. Source of these receptors: a young man in good health and CMV-seronegative.

V and J are TRBV27 and TRBJ1-2, with TRBD1 identical over 9 bases. Germline loops: CDR1 MNHEY, CDR2 SMNVEV (reference sequence). This CDR3 is built from 16 residues. V shed 7 bases, J shed 9 bases, and the junction held 18 bases outside the gene matches. The CDR3 protein is CASTPRPGTGYHSYTF. The CDR3 coding sequence is TGTGCCAGCACTCCTCGTCCCGGGACAGGGTACCATAGCTACACCTTC.

The chain is built from TRBV28 and TRBJ2-7, with TRBD2 matching 7 bases. CDR1 is MDHEN and CDR2 is SYDVKM in the germline V gene. V was clipped by 3 bases and J by 7 bases; unmatched bases: 9. This CDR3 spans 14 amino acids. CDR3 bases: TGTGCCAGCAGTTTGAGGGACGGGAGGCGGGAGCAGTACGTC. Translating gives CASSLRDGRREQYV.

The rearrangement uses TRBV4-2 and TRBJ2-7; 12 nucleotides align to TRBD2. The ends lost 1 base at V and 7 bases at J; junction bases unmatched: 5. This CDR3 is 15 amino acids long. The germline gives CDR1 LGHNA, CDR2 YNFKEQ. CDR3 coding DNA: TGTGCCAGCAGCCAAGTCTCTAGCGGGGGGGTTGAGCAGTACTTC. This translates into CASSQVSSGGVEQYF.

This chain uses TRBV11-3 with TRBJ2-3, with 14 positions matching TRBD2. V lost 0 bases and J lost 4; bases outside the gene matches: 6. The CDR3 sequence is 18 residues long. Germline CDR1 is SGHNT and CDR2 is YENEEA. The CDR3 nucleotides are TGTGCCAGCAGCTTAGATTCCGGGACTAGCGGGAGAGCAGATACGCAGTATTTT. Translation: CASSLDSGTSGRADTQYF.

V usage is TRBV9 and J usage is TRBJ1-1; D might be TRBD1 (6 bases). CDR3 length: 14 residues. V lost 3 bases and J 2 bases, leaving 11 bases between the germline ends. Germline CDR1 SGDLS, CDR2 YYNGEE. Here the CDR3 DNA reads TGTGCCAGCAGCGCGGACAGTGGAAACACTGAAGCTTTCTTT. This sequence encodes CASSADSGNTEAFF.

This clone was detected only a few times. The V gene is TRBV6-1, the J gene TRBJ2-7; 11 nucleotides agree with TRBD1. The germline V gene encodes CDR1 MNHNS and CDR2 SASEGT. This CDR3 contains 15 residues. The trim removed 6 bases at V and 6 bases at J, leaving 10 bases unmatched. The CDR3 here is CASSYLRDRGSEQYF. CDR3 nucleotides: TGTGCCAGCAGCTATCTCCGGGACAGGGGGTCCGAGCAGTACTTC.

This chain connects TRBV5-1 to TRBJ2-3; 9 bases line up with TRBD1. The CDR3 covers 17 residues. Germline lookup yields CDR1 SGHRS and CDR2 YFSETQ. V was clipped by 1 base and J by 5 bases; unmatched bases: 11. The CDR3 coding sequence is TGCGCCAGCAGCTTGTTATCGGAACAGGGGGCGGAAGATACGCAGTATTTT. This translates into CASSLLSEQGAEDTQYF.

This clone came up once. The chain carries TRBV18 and TRBJ2-7, with unresolved D. The germline V gene encodes CDR1 KGHSH and CDR2 LQKENI. The V end lost 1 base, the J end lost 6 bases, and 10 bases lay between the germline ends. This CDR3 spans 13 amino acids. The CDR3 loop is CASSPRPPGEQYF. The CDR3 region has the DNA TGTGCCAGCTCACCACGTCCCCCCGGCGAGCAGTACTTC.

For this clone: Other DNA sequences from this sample encode an identical CDR3 as well. CDR3 sequence: CASSPQGNTEAFF. The DNA of the CDR3 is TGTGCCAGTAGTCCACAGGGTAATACTGAAGCTTTCTTT. The chain has TRBV19 and TRBJ1-1, with D possibly matching TRBD1 (6 bases). This CDR3 is 13 amino acids long. Trimming stripped 5 bases from V and 5 bases from J, with 12 bases between. Germline CDR1 LNHDA, CDR2 SQIVND (reference sequence).

The rearrangement joins TRBV6-6 to TRBJ2-1; D gene uncertain. Looked up from germline, CDR1 is MNHNY and CDR2 is SVGAGI (reference sequence). This CDR3 spans 15 amino acids. V was shortened by 5 bases and J by 5 bases, with 16 bases between the two germline ends. This CDR3 reads CASSTPVSNHNEQFF. CDR3 in DNA: TGTGCCAGCAGTACCCCCGTCTCTAACCACAATGAGCAGTTCTTC.

A few counts support this clone. The CDR3 DNA reads TGTGCCAGCAGTGATTTAGCGGGAGGTTACAATGAGCAGTTCTTC. This codes for CASSDLAGGYNEQFF. The chain couples TRBV6-1 to TRBJ2-1, with 10 positions matching TRBD2. The CDR3 sequence is 15 residues long. The V gene's germline CDR1 is MNHNS and CDR2 SASEGT. Trimming took 3 bases from V and 4 from J; bases not matched to a gene: 3.

This clone was seen a handful of times. V gene TRBV19 combines with J gene TRBJ1-6; 8 bases map to TRBD1. The germline CDR1 and CDR2 sequences are LNHDA and SQIVND (reference sequence). This CDR3 is 14 amino acids long. Trimming took 8 bases from V and 6 from J; bases not matched to a gene: 6. This chain's CDR3 is CASQPTGGNSPLHF. Here the CDR3 DNA reads TGTGCCAGTCAGCCCACAGGGGGTAATTCACCCCTCCACTTT. The full variable domain, completed using reference TRBV19 and TRBJ1-6, is DGGITQSPKYLFRKEGQNVTLSCEQNLNHDAMYWYRQDPGQGLRLIYYSQIVNDFQKGDIAEGYSVSREKKESFPLTVTSAQKNPTAFYLCASQPTGGNSPLHFGNGTRLTVT.

The chain is built from TRBV27 and TRBJ2-7, with D perhaps TRBD2 (5 bases). V was shortened by 1 base and J by 9 bases, with 22 bases between the two germline ends. The CDR3 consists of 16 residues. Germline V lookup: CDR1 MNHEY, CDR2 SMNVEV (reference sequence). In DNA form, the CDR3 reads TGTGCCAGCAGTTTATTAGGAGCGGAATCTCCTACGGGGCAGTACTTC. Protein product: CASSLLGAESPTGQYF.

This clone was counted once. This sequence joins TRBV18 and TRBJ2-1, with 12 bases lining up with TRBD1. Germline trimming cut 1 base from V and 10 bases from J; bases unmatched to any gene: 2. The CDR3 loop spans 14 amino acids. CDR1 KGHSH and CDR2 LQKENI come from the germline V gene. CDR3 in DNA: TGTGCCAGCTCACCACGCGGGACAGGGGGCGAGCAGTTCTTC. Translating gives CASSPRGTGGEQFF.

This chain connects TRBV5-4 to TRBJ2-1, with unresolved D. V lost 4 bases, J lost 4 bases, and 12 bases lay in between. Germline-derived CDR1 and CDR2 are SGHNT and YYREEE (reference sequence). This CDR3 comprises 14 residues. CDR3 region: CASSASTSYNEQFF. As DNA, the CDR3 is TGTGCCAGCAGCGCCTCGACAAGTTACAATGAGCAGTTCTTC. The variable domain in full, with the rest retrieved from reference TRBV5-4 and TRBJ2-1, is ETGVTQSPTHLIKTRGQQVTLRCSSQSGHNTVSWYQQALGQGPQFIFQYYREEENGRGNFPPRFSGLQFPNYSSELNVNALELDDSALYLCASSASTSYNEQFFGPGTRLTVL.

This clone turned up a few times. The chain recombines TRBV9 with TRBJ1-1; D perhaps matches TRBD1 (5 bases). V lost 3 bases and J 4 bases, leaving 10 bases between the germline ends. CDR1 is SGDLS, CDR2 YYNGEE, per germline. The CDR3 sequence is 13 residues long. CDR3 amino acids: CASSATGSTEAFF. CDR3 nucleotides: TGTGCCAGCAGCGCCACAGGATCCACTGAAGCTTTCTTT.

This sequence joins TRBV10-2 and TRBJ2-1, with D possibly being TRBD2 (5 bases). This CDR3 is 13 amino acids long. Germline values: CDR1 WSHSY, CDR2 SAAADI. Trimming removed 3 bases at V and 11 bases at J, with 14 bases between. The CDR3 loop reads CASSERRQEKQFF. The CDR3 region has the DNA TGCGCCAGCAGTGAAAGGAGGCAGGAGAAGCAGTTCTTC.

V gene TRBV29-1 combines with J gene TRBJ1-5; 9 bases are a match to TRBD1. The CDR3 runs to 14 residues. Germline lookup yields CDR1 SQVTM and CDR2 ANQGSEA. V shed 6 bases, J shed 0 bases, and the junction held 3 bases outside the gene matches. This chain's CDR3 is CSVGQGDSNQPQHF. In DNA, the CDR3 is TGCAGCGTGGGACAGGGCGATAGCAATCAGCCCCAGCATTTT. Full variable domain (outside the CDR3, taken from reference TRBV29-1 and TRBJ1-5): SAVISQKPSRDICQRGTSLTIQCQVDSQVTMMFWYRQQPGQSLTLIATANQGSEATYESGFVIDKFPISRPNLTFSTLTVSNMSPEDSSIYLCSVGQGDSNQPQHFGDGTRLSIL.

This clone was detected a few times. The rearrangement links TRBV11-2 to TRBJ1-4; D is undetermined. Germline CDR1 SGHAT, CDR2 FQNNGV. Trimming stripped 3 bases from V and 7 bases from J, with 9 bases between. This CDR3 contains 13 residues. The CDR3 DNA reads as TGTGCCAGCAGCTTTATAGAGGGTGAAAAACTGTTTTTT. Its translation: CASSFIEGEKLFF.

V and J are TRBV7-9 and TRBJ2-7, with D maybe TRBD2 (6 bases). This CDR3 is built from 16 residues. Germline CDR1 is SEHNR and CDR2 is FQNEAQ (reference sequence). V was trimmed by 1 base and J by 0 bases, leaving 13 bases between them. The DNA of the CDR3 is TGTGCCAGCAGCTTAGTAGGGACTGGGAGCTCCTACGAGCAGTACGTC. It is translated as CASSLVGTGSSYEQYV.

V and J are TRBV7-2 and TRBJ1-2; D is possibly TRBD1 (5 bases). The germline V gene encodes CDR1 SGHTA and CDR2 FQGNSA. CDR3 size: 15 residues. V lost 4 bases to trimming and J lost 3 bases, with 15 bases between them. The CDR3 sequence: CASSSAPGQDYGYTF. CDR3 DNA sequence: TGTGCCAGCAGCTCCGCCCCAGGGCAGGACTATGGCTACACCTTC.

In its sample, this clone was seen a few times. The rearrangement links TRBV7-8 to TRBJ1-1; D gene ambiguous. Germline loops: CDR1 SGHVS, CDR2 FQNEAQ. V shed 2 bases and J shed 11 bases, with 9 bases lying between them. The CDR3 runs to 11 residues. The CDR3 protein is CASSLRGQAFF. CDR3 in DNA: TGTGCCAGCAGCTTACGAGGGCAGGCTTTCTTT. The entire variable domain, with the rest obtained from reference TRBV7-8 and TRBJ1-1, is as follows: GAGVSQSPRYKVAKRGQDVALRCDPISGHVSLFWYQQALGQGPEFLTYFQNEAQLDKSGLPSDRFFAERPEGSVSTLKIQRTQQEDSAVYLCASSLRGQAFFGQGTRLTVV.

The rearrangement links TRBV11-3 to TRBJ1-6; D is perhaps TRBD1 (5 bases). The germline V gene encodes CDR1 SGHNT and CDR2 YENEEA. There are 13 residues in the CDR3. The V end was cut by 4 bases, the J end by 8 bases, with 9 bases between. CDR3 nucleotides: TGTGCCAGCAGCTCCGACAGCTATTCACCCCTCCACTTT. Translated: CASSSDSYSPLHF. The whole variable domain, filled in from reference TRBV11-3 and TRBJ1-6, reads EAGVVQSPRYKIIEKKQPVAFWCNPISGHNTLYWYLQNLGQGPELLIRYENEEAVDDSQLPKDRFSAERLKGVDSTLKIQPAELGDSAVYLCASSSDSYSPLHFGNGTRLTVT.

This chain uses TRBV7-9 with TRBJ1-1, with D possibly being TRBD1 (6 bases). Trimming pared 5 bases from V and 5 bases from J, leaving 15 bases between. Germline V gene data show CDR1 as SEHNR and CDR2 as FQNEAQ (reference sequence). The CDR3 is made up of 14 amino acids. The chain's CDR3 is CASSPRNRETEAFF. In DNA, the CDR3 is TGTGCCAGCAGCCCTCGAAACAGGGAAACTGAAGCTTTCTTT.

The rearrangement uses TRBV9 and TRBJ1-2; weak D call: TRBD1 (6 bases). V was pared by 4 bases and J by 7 bases, with 17 bases between. The CDR3 runs to 14 residues. CDR1 and CDR2 (germline): SGDLS, YYNGEE. The CDR3 bases are TGTGCCAGCAGCACCCGGGGGGCGGATGCTGGCTACACCTTC. Its translation is CASSTRGADAGYTF.

The V and J genes are TRBV6-5 and TRBJ2-5; TRBD2 aligns across 11 bases. Germline V CDR1 and CDR2: MNHEY, SVGAGI. This CDR3 comprises 15 residues. V was pared by 7 bases and J by 4 bases, with 8 bases of the junction left unmatched. CDR3 nucleotides: TGTGCCAGCACCCTATCCGGGACTAGCGGAGAGACCCAGTACTTC. Amino acid sequence: CASTLSGTSGETQYF.

There are a few counts of this clone. The genes are TRBV5-6 and TRBJ1-1, with 9 bases matching TRBD1. The V and J ends lost 1 base and 6 bases, in that order; junction bases with no gene match: 7. CDR1 is SGHDT and CDR2 is YYEEEE in the germline V gene. This CDR3 region has 15 residues. CDR3 in DNA: TGTGCCAGCAGCTTGTCGGACAGGGGTTTTGCTGAAGCTTTCTTT. Its translation is CASSLSDRGFAEAFF.

This chain connects TRBV4-1 to TRBJ2-5, with D possibly matching TRBD1 (6 bases). V was pared by 3 bases and J by 0 bases, with 20 bases between. Per germline, CDR1 MGHRA and CDR2 YSYEKL. CDR3 size: 18 residues. CDR3 protein: CASSHVLAGATYQETQYF. The CDR3 bases are TGCGCCAGCAGCCATGTACTCGCAGGGGCCACATACCAAGAGACCCAGTACTTC.

This chain joins TRBV15 and TRBJ2-2, with 10 bases matching TRBD1. The junction had 5 bases not matched to a gene; V was cut back by 9 bases and J by 4 bases. Germline V lookup: CDR1 LNHNV, CDR2 YYDKDF (reference sequence). The CDR3 has 14 residues. The CDR3 DNA follows: TGTGCCACACGACAGGGGGCATCCACCGGGGAGCTGTTTTTT. It specifies CATRQGASTGELFF.

The chain employs TRBV7-8 and TRBJ2-1; D perhaps matches TRBD2 (5 bases). Germline values: CDR1 SGHVS, CDR2 FQNEAQ. The CDR3 is 15 residues long. The V gene lost 4 bases and the J gene lost 3 bases, with 13 bases spanning the gap. The CDR3 is CASSSYVGDYNEQFF. CDR3 sequence (DNA): TGTGCCAGCAGCTCCTACGTCGGGGACTACAATGAGCAGTTCTTC.

The chain is built from TRBV7-2 and TRBJ1-6; no clear D gene. Germline V lookup: CDR1 SGHTA, CDR2 FQGNSA. V gave up 1 base and J gave up 0 bases, with 7 bases separating them. This CDR3 is 16 amino acids long. The CDR3 protein is CASSLDLSSYNSPLHF. The CDR3, as DNA: TGTGCCAGCAGCTTAGATTTGAGCTCCTATAATTCACCCCTCCACTTT. The full variable domain, completed using reference TRBV7-2 and TRBJ1-6, is GAGVSQSPSNKVTEKGKDVELRCDPISGHTALYWYRQSLGQGLEFLIYFQGNSAPDKSGLPSDRFSAERTGGSVSTLTIQRTQQEDSAVYLCASSLDLSSYNSPLHFGNGTRLTVT.

A single count supports this clone. V is TRBV6-1 and J is TRBJ1-1; 10 positions match TRBD1. This CDR3 is built from 14 residues. The V and J ends lost 5 bases and 4 bases, in that order; junction bases with no gene match: 4. Germline V lookup: CDR1 MNHNS, CDR2 SASEGT. For the CDR3, the DNA is TGTGCCAGCAGTTCCAGGGACAGGGGCACTGAAGCTTTCTTT. It encodes CASSSRDRGTEAFF.